Each of the 18 T cell receptor beta chains below was sequenced from the same sample in a study of T cell responses to AZD1222 COVID-19 vaccine. Sequencing used immunoSEQ multiplex PCR; TCRdb keeps in-frame clones, though not all of them. This table has 150,000 or so clones, 75% to 95% appearing once. Source: peripheral blood, taken on day 0 of MenACWY control vaccination. The source is an adult in good health.

The rearrangement joins TRBV27 to TRBJ1-2; 7 bases match TRBD1. CDR1 and CDR2 (germline): MNHEY, SMNVEV (reference sequence). CDR3 length equals 15 residues. The trim removed 3 bases at V and 5 bases at J, leaving 9 bases unmatched. CDR3 sequence: CASSFKPGQTYGYTF. In nucleotides, the CDR3 is TGTGCCAGCAGTTTCAAGCCGGGACAGACTTATGGCTACACCTTC.

The chain combines TRBV10-3 with TRBJ1-5, with D uncertain. CDR1 and CDR2 (germline): ENHRY, SYGVKD. CDR3 size: 17 residues. Trimming took 3 bases from V and 3 from J, leaving 18 bases between them. CDR3 bases: TGTGCCATCAGTGAATCCCCCGGCGTCCAGCCCAATCAGCCCCAGCATTTT. Translated, it gives CAISESPGVQPNQPQHF.

The chain couples TRBV4-1 to TRBJ2-7; the D gene is possibly TRBD2 (6 bases). V dropped 4 bases and J dropped 0 bases, with 16 bases sitting between them. Germline values: CDR1 MGHRA, CDR2 YSYEKL. The CDR3 has 16 residues. CDR3 sequence: CASSPPGGPHSYEQYF. The CDR3 DNA reads as TGCGCCAGCAGCCCCCCTGGAGGGCCTCACTCCTACGAGCAGTACTTC.

The rearrangement links TRBV4-1 to TRBJ2-7, with D unclear. Germline V CDR1 and CDR2: MGHRA, YSYEKL. Deletions cut 3 bases from V and 2 bases from J, with 8 bases between. The CDR3 length is 13 residues. For the CDR3, the DNA is TGCGCCAGCAGCCAGTCTCTCCCCTACGAGCAGTACTTC. Translation: CASSQSLPYEQYF.

V usage is TRBV5-1 and J usage is TRBJ2-2, with D hard to call. Between the trimmed V and J ends, which lost 2 bases and 0 bases, there was a span of 8 bases. The CDR3 consists of 15 residues. Germline assignment: CDR1 SGHRS and CDR2 YFSETQ. The CDR3 loop is CASSFHSPNTGELFF. CDR3 sequence (DNA): TGCGCCAGCAGCTTCCACAGTCCGAACACCGGGGAGCTGTTTTTT.

The genes are TRBV6-6 and TRBJ2-7, with D hard to call. Germline values: CDR1 MNHNY, CDR2 SVGAGI (reference sequence). Trimming pared 5 bases from V and 1 base from J, leaving 6 bases between. The CDR3 spans 12 residues. In nucleotides, the CDR3 is TGTGCCAGCAGTCAGAGATCCTACGAGCAGTACTTC. It translates to CASSQRSYEQYF.

This chain uses TRBV7-3 with TRBJ2-2; TRBD1 is a possible D gene (6 bases). Germline V gives CDR1 SGHTA, CDR2 FQGTGA. Trimming took 5 bases from V and 5 from J, leaving 12 bases between them. This CDR3 spans 14 amino acids. The CDR3 DNA sequence: TGTGCCAGCAGCCCACAGGGTTGGACCGGGGAGCTGTTTTTT. Residues: CASSPQGWTGELFF. Full variable domain (rest looked up from reference TRBV7-3 and TRBJ2-2): GAGVSQTPSNKVTEKGKYVELRCDPISGHTALYWYRQSLGQGPEFLIYFQGTGAADDSGLPNDRFFAVRPEGSVSTLKIQRTERGDSAVYLCASSPQGWTGELFFGEGSRLTVL.

V and J are TRBV10-3 and TRBJ1-1, with D unclear. This CDR3 is 14 amino acids long. The V end lost 2 bases, the J end lost 0 bases, and 7 bases lay between the germline ends. Looked up from germline, CDR1 is ENHRY and CDR2 is SYGVKD. The CDR3 DNA sequence: TGTGCCATCAGTGAGAGAACGATGAACACTGAAGCTTTCTTT. Its protein product is CAISERTMNTEAFF.

The chain uses TRBV18 and TRBJ2-7, with 15 positions matching TRBD2. This CDR3 contains 18 residues. With V trimmed by 1 base and J by 6 bases, 10 bases remained unmatched. Germline values: CDR1 KGHSH, CDR2 LQKENI. The CDR3 region is CASSPLSGTSGRSVEQYF. The CDR3 DNA reads as TGTGCCAGCTCACCACTTTCCGGGACTAGCGGGAGGAGTGTCGAGCAGTACTTC.

This clone was observed a handful of times. J is TRBJ2-3 and V is TRBV10-2; 8 bases map to TRBD2. The V gene end was trimmed by 6 bases and the J gene end by 0 bases; junction bases not matched to a gene: 8. CDR1 is WSHSY and CDR2 is SAAADI in the germline V gene. The CDR3 length is 16 residues. CDR3 sequence (DNA): TGCGCCAGCAGCCCCGGACTAGCCGCTAGCACAGATACGCAGTATTTT. Its translation is CASSPGLAASTDTQYF.

This clone was recorded once. This sequence joins TRBV4-1 and TRBJ2-7, with 7 bases identical to TRBD2. The V segment lost 2 bases and the J segment 4 bases; nucleotides outside the gene matches: 5. The CDR3 runs 14 residues. CDR1 is MGHRA, CDR2 YSYEKL, per germline. The CDR3 bases are TGCGCCAGCAGCCAATTCGGGAGGTCGTACGAGCAGTACTTC. It is translated as CASSQFGRSYEQYF.

The rearrangement links TRBV3-1 (or the pseudogene TRBV3-2) to TRBJ1-2, with no clear D. CDR1 is LGHDT, CDR2 YNNKEL, per germline (reference sequence). The CDR3 has 13 residues. Trimming pared 4 bases from V and 3 bases from J, leaving 9 bases between. Here the CDR3 DNA reads TGTGCCAGCAGCCCCAGTAGGCACTATGGCTACACCTTC. Translating gives CASSPSRHYGYTF.

This rearrangement joins TRBV18 to TRBJ2-7; D may be TRBD2 (6 bases). With 6 bases removed from V and 2 bases from J, the gap between germline ends came to 11 bases. The CDR3 loop spans 13 amino acids. Germline V lookup: CDR1 KGHSH, CDR2 LQKENI. CDR3 amino acids: CASSWRETYEQYF. The CDR3 DNA follows: TGTGCCAGCTCGTGGAGGGAAACCTACGAGCAGTACTTC.

V gene TRBV25-1 combines with J gene TRBJ1-3, with TRBD1 as a possible D gene (6 bases). CDR1 MGHDK and CDR2 SYGVNS come from the germline V gene. This CDR3 comprises 13 residues. Trimming took 6 bases from V and 4 from J, leaving 10 bases between them. CDR3 amino acids: CASSWTDGNTIYF. CDR3 coding DNA: TGTGCCAGCAGCTGGACAGACGGAAACACCATATATTTT.

The chain carries TRBV2 and TRBJ1-4; TRBD1 matches at 12 bases. J lost 3 bases, V lost 6 bases, and 5 bases had no gene match. There are 16 residues in the CDR3. Germline V gene sequence: CDR1 SNHLY, CDR2 FYNNEI. The CDR3 spells CASRPGQGAANEKLFF. As DNA, the CDR3 is TGTGCCAGCAGACCGGGACAGGGGGCAGCTAATGAAAAACTGTTTTTT.

The chain couples TRBV2 to TRBJ1-2, with D perhaps TRBD1 (6 bases). The germline gives CDR1 SNHLY, CDR2 FYNNEI. This CDR3 comprises 12 residues. V was cut by 10 bases and J by 2 bases, with 11 bases left in between. The CDR3 DNA sequence: TGTGCCATTGGGGGGACAAACTATGGCTACACCTTC. It specifies CAIGGTNYGYTF.

CDR3 DNA sequence: TGTGCCAGCAGCCAGGATCTCTTATTGGGCACTGAAGCTTTCTTT. Translated, it gives CASSQDLLLGTEAFF. The chain carries TRBV3-1 (or the pseudogene TRBV3-2) and TRBJ1-1; D remains ambiguous. The length of the CDR3 is 15 residues. The germline V gene encodes CDR1 LGHDT and CDR2 YNNKEL (reference sequence). V lost 3 bases to trimming and J lost 4 bases, with 15 bases between them.

The chain carries TRBV10-3 and TRBJ2-1, with TRBD2 matching over 9 bases. The J segment lost 0 bases and the V segment lost 6 bases, leaving 3 bases of the junction unmatched. Looked up from germline, CDR1 is ENHRY and CDR2 is SYGVKD. The CDR3 covers 15 residues. The CDR3 DNA follows: TGTGCCATCAGGACTAGCGGAAGCTCCTACAATGAGCAGTTCTTC. Translated, it gives CAIRTSGSSYNEQFF.